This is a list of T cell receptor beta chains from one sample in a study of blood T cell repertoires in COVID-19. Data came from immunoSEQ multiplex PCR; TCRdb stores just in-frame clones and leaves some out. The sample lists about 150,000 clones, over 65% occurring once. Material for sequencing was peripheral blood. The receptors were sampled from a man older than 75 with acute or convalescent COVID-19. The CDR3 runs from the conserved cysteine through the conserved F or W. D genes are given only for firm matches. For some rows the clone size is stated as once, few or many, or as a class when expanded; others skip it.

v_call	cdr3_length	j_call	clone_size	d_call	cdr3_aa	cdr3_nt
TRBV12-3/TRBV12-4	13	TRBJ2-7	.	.	CASTPGLRREQYF	TGTGCCAGCACCCCAGGGTTGAGAAGGGAGCAGTACTTC
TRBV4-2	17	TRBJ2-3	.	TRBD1	CASSQGRQGSRADTQYF	TGTGCCAGCAGCCAAGGGCGACAGGGGAGTCGGGCAGATACGCAGTATTTT
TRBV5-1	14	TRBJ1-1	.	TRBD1	CASSSGTANTEAFF	TGCGCCAGCAGCTCCGGGACAGCCAACACTGAAGCTTTCTTT
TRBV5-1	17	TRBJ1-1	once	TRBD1	CASSWTGRSGPNTEAFF	TGCGCCAGCAGCTGGACAGGGCGGAGCGGGCCGAACACTGAAGCTTTCTTT
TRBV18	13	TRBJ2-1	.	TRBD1	CASSPPQGDEQFF	TGTGCCAGCTCACCTCCACAGGGGGATGAGCAGTTCTTC
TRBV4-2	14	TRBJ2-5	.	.	CASSQGGVGETQYF	TGTGCCAGCAGCCAAGGAGGTGTAGGAGAGACCCAGTACTTC
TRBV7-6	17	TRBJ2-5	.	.	CASSLGGSSVAEETQYF	TGTGCCAGCAGCTTAGGAGGGTCCTCCGTAGCGGAAGAGACCCAGTACTTC
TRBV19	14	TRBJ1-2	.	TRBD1	CASRNRGDNYGYTF	TGTGCCAGTAGGAACAGGGGCGACAACTATGGCTACACCTTC
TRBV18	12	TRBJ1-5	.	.	CASSLGVQPQHF	TGTGCCAGCTCACTAGGGGTTCAGCCCCAGCATTTT
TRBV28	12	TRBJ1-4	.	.	CASSLMAEKLFF	TGTGCCAGCAGTTTAATGGCTGAAAAACTGTTTTTT
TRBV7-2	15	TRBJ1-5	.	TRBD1	CASSLTGNSNQPQHF	TGTGCCAGCAGCTTGACAGGGAATAGCAATCAGCCCCAGCATTTT
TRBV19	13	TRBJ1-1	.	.	CASSISDGGEAFF	TGTGCCAGTAGTATTTCGGATGGCGGTGAAGCTTTCTTT
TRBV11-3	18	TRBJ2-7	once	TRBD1	CASSQRMGQGMGSYEQYF	TGTGCCAGCAGCCAACGCATGGGACAGGGGATGGGATCCTACGAGCAGTACTTC
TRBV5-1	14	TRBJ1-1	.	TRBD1	CASSWGDRNTEAFF	TGCGCCAGCAGCTGGGGGGACAGGAACACTGAAGCTTTCTTT
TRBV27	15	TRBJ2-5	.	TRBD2	CASSLAGGIQETQYF	TGTGCCAGCAGCCTAGCGGGGGGGATCCAAGAGACCCAGTACTTC
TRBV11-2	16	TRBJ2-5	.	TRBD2	CASSPRLAGPQETQYF	TGTGCCAGCAGTCCAAGACTAGCGGGGCCCCAAGAGACCCAGTACTTC
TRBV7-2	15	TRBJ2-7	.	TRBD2	CASSVAGGSSYEQYF	TGTGCCAGCAGCGTAGCGGGGGGGTCCTCCTACGAGCAGTACTTC
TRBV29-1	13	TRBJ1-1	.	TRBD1	CSAMTGAGTEAFF	TGCAGCGCCATGACAGGGGCCGGCACTGAAGCTTTCTTT
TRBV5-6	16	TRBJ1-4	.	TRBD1	CASSFRTGASNEKLFF	TGTGCCAGCAGCTTTCGGACAGGGGCTTCTAATGAAAAACTGTTTTTT
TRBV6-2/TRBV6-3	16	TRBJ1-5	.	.	CASSHDRPYSNQPQHF	TGTGCCAGCAGTCATGACAGACCTTATAGCAATCAGCCCCAGCATTTT
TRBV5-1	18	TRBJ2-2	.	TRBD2	CASSTGLAGATNTGELFF	TGCGCCAGCAGTACGGGACTAGCGGGGGCTACGAACACCGGGGAGCTGTTTTTT
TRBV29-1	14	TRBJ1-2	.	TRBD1	CSVEGTGGDYGYTF	TGCAGCGTTGAAGGGACAGGGGGCGACTATGGCTACACCTTC
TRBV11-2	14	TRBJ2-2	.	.	CASSPQGPTGELFF	TGTGCCAGCAGCCCACAGGGCCCCACCGGGGAGCTGTTTTTT
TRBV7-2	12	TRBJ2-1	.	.	CASSLWVGEQFF	TGTGCCAGCAGCTTATGGGTCGGGGAGCAGTTCTTC
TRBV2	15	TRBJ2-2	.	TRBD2	CASRVLAGAGGELFF	TGTGCCAGCAGGGTACTAGCGGGGGCAGGCGGGGAGCTGTTTTTT
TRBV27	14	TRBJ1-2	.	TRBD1	CASSFGQGVGGYTF	TGTGCCAGCAGTTTTGGGCAGGGGGTGGGAGGCTACACCTTC
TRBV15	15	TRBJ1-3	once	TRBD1	CATSGVQGAGNTIYF	TGTGCCACCAGCGGTGTTCAGGGGGCTGGAAACACCATATATTTT
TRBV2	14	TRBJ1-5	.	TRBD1	CASSDITGEQPQHF	TGTGCCAGCAGTGATATTACAGGGGAGCAGCCCCAGCATTTT
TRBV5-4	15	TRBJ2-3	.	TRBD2	CASSFSGGGSDTQYF	TGTGCCAGCAGTTTTAGCGGGGGAGGTTCAGATACGCAGTATTTT
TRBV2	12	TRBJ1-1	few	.	CASNGGPTEAFF	TGTGCCAGCAATGGCGGGCCAACTGAAGCTTTCTTT
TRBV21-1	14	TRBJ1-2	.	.	CASPRGGVNYGYTF	TGTGCCAGCCCCCGGGGGGGGGTTAACTATGGCTACACCTTC
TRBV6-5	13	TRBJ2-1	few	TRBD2	CASRAGGPFEQFF	TGTGCCAGCAGGGCGGGGGGGCCTTTTGAGCAGTTCTTC
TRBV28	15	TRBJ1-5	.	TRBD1	CASSLGDRRNQPQHF	TGTGCCAGCAGTTTGGGGGACAGGCGGAATCAGCCCCAGCATTTT
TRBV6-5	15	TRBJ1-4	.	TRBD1	CASSYSGGGGEKLFF	TGTGCCAGCAGTTACTCTGGAGGGGGCGGTGAAAAACTGTTTTTT
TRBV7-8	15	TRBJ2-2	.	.	CASSLARLGTGELFF	TGTGCCAGCAGCTTGGCTAGACTGGGCACCGGGGAGCTGTTTTTT
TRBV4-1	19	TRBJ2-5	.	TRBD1	CASSQVWGGGGQGLETQYF	TGCGCCAGCAGCCAAGTTTGGGGAGGTGGGGGACAGGGGTTGGAGACCCAGTACTTC
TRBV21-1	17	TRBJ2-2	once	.	CASSTRTSWIPTGELFF	TGTGCCAGCAGCACCCGGACTAGTTGGATTCCCACCGGGGAGCTGTTTTTT
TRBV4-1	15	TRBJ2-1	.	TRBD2	CASSPGTSGVNEQFF	TGCGCCAGCAGCCCCGGGACTAGCGGGGTCAATGAGCAGTTCTTC
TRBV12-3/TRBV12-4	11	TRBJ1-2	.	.	CASSPGAGYTF	TGTGCCAGCAGCCCAGGGGCTGGCTACACCTTC
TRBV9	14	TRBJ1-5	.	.	CASSADGTFQPQHF	TGTGCCAGCAGCGCCGACGGGACATTTCAGCCCCAGCATTTT
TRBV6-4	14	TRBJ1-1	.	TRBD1	CASSYRQGHTEAFF	TGTGCCAGCAGTTACCGACAGGGACACACTGAAGCTTTCTTT
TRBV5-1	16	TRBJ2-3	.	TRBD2	CASSNREATRPDTQYF	TGCGCCAGCAGCAACCGGGAGGCGACCCGCCCAGATACGCAGTATTTT
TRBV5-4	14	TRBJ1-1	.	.	CASSLEQVNTEAFF	TGTGCCAGCAGCTTGGAACAGGTGAACACTGAAGCTTTCTTT